This TCR beta chain was captured in a study of shared clonotypes between healthy human individuals (dated by TCRdb to the early 2020s). Regarding the study in general: The cohort comprised a couple of women and a few men aged 18 to 49 years. Blood TCR repertoires of about 5 healthy adults were deeply sequenced to estimate repertoire size and the extent of clonotype sharing between individuals. To increase sequencing depth and limit assay-specific biases, TCR repertoire library preparation and sequencing were carried out by different laboratories using diverse techniques. Between about 0.85 and 10 billion PBMCs per donor were obtained by leukapheresis. Per donor, three plates each were used for CD4 naive and CD4 memory, two for CD8 naive, and one for CD8 memory. What the authors observed across the whole study: Because the study included only a small number of donors, the genetic and exposure-history diversity represented was limited. Only blood was sampled, and tissue TCR repertoires likely differ from those in blood. Naive subsets generally had larger estimated clonotype richness than memory subsets did. Clonotypes shared by all four sorted-subset donors showed higher generation probabilities than non-shared clonotypes. Sharing across a few donors was observed for approximately 5% of naive CD4, over 3% of naive CD8, 2.3% of memory CD4, and approximately 0.41% of memory CD8 clonotypes. Based on pairwise subsampling, the degree of clonotype sharing among donors was expected to be affected by sequencing depth. Even with the large sequencing depth, rarefaction of the sorted-subset datasets indicated that sequencing was incomplete.

TCR CDR3 regions were amplified from genomic DNA by multiplex PCR using the deep immunoSEQ assay. Extracted genomic DNA from each cell subset was spread evenly across all wells of several immunoSEQ 96-well plates, with each plate serving as a replicate. For sorted subsets, 200 to 250 ng of genomic DNA, equivalent to about 30,000 T cell genomes, went into each replicate PCR. The purified libraries were quantified using a Qubit 3.0 fluorometer, sized with a Bioanalyzer 2100, and then quantified again using the KAPA Library Quantification kit. Each immunoSEQ 96-well plate was sequenced on its own single-read 150-cycle Illumina NextSeq 550 flow cell. The paper's processing steps were these. Because only junctional sequences without quality scores were contained in the immunoSEQ output, filtering matching that applied to full-length reads could not be performed. To assign V/J genes and CDR3, sequences were annotated against IMGT germline references using PyIR, a Python wrapper for IgBLAST v1.9. Reads were filtered out if the reads had weak V/J assignments (E-value above 1e-6), no CDR3, stop codons, out-of-frame junctions, or ambiguous translated residues. V3J clonotypes were defined as sequences sharing an identical inferred V gene, J gene, and CDR3 amino acid sequence. Percentage overlap between repertoires was computed as shared unique clonotypes divided by the size of the smaller repertoire. Repertoire richness was assessed with RTK rarefaction, the Chao1 estimator, and Recon v2.1 estimates of unobserved clonotypes. For all TCRbeta clonotypes obtained by the gDNA method from several donors, generation probabilities were computed with OLGA. What TCRdb holds here is the immuneACCESS table cut down to in-frame rearrangements. Part of the clones is not present; checked against another copy, under half of the missing clones reflect an unresolved V gene, and the others are unexplained. V, J and clone size are those of that table, while D and trimming were read from the DNA. This sample has about 1.5 million clones in its table, and roughly 98% of those were observed once. The ten largest clones add up to about 0.42% of the sample.

The germline V gene encodes CDR1 MDHEN and CDR2 SYDVKM. V lost 6 bases and J lost 5 bases, and the count of bases not matched to a germline gene is 5. The CDR3 spans 14 residues, from the cysteine through the phenylalanine. The read is trimmed to its CDR3 DNA, 42 bases read in frame from base 1. Healthy HIV-negative adults with no recently reported acute infections or vaccinations were included as donors. Every donor was a Caucasian adult residing in Nashville, Tennessee, USA. Magnetic negative selection was used to enrich CD4+ T cells, after which naive cells were positively selected on CD45RA and the negative fraction became the memory subset. Blood was collected by leukapheresis, and PBMCs were isolated by Ficoll-Histopaque density gradient centrifugation and then cryopreserved in liquid nitrogen vapor phase. Analytical flow cytometry was used to check the purity and quantity of each magnetically sorted T cell population. From each sorted fraction, genomic DNA was isolated and quantified by UV absorbance on a Nanodrop 2000c.

With respect to this clone: It has no known antigen specificity. The record has no base qualities; no much larger clone is one base away.

This receptor was identified in a man aged 25 to 40 in good health. The sequence is built from TRBV28 and TRBJ2-2, with 8 bases matching TRBD1. Sequenced: naive CD4+ T cells sorted from blood. Read against the paper, the sample's cell subset or site label means: CD45RA+ positively selected. The bases are TGTGCCAGCAGGCACGGACAGGGTACCGGGGAGCTGTTTTTT. Translated, it reads CASRHGQGTGELFF.